The 29 T cell receptor beta chains listed next were all sequenced from one sample in a study of T cell repertoires in cytomegalovirus infection. TCRdb reanalysed the reads using MiXCR and keeps one entry per CDR3 protein. The sample yields some 150,000 distinct CDR3 sequences, approximately 30% seen once. What these receptors recognize is not known. The material sequenced was CD8+ T cells from cultured PBMCs, taken from culture after CMV antigen stimulation. These receptors all come from a human donor in good health (CMV status not recorded). Some clones in this sample may be carry-over from other donors' samples.

This chain connects TRBV18 to TRBJ2-7; a weak D match, TRBD2 (6 bases). The CDR3 is 14 amino acids. The ends were cut back, 4 bases at V and 0 bases at J, with 10 bases in the middle. Per germline, CDR1 KGHSH and CDR2 LQKENI. The chain's CDR3 is CASSRPGASYEQYF. The CDR3 coding sequence is TGTGCCAGCTCACGACCGGGAGCCTCCTACGAGCAGTACTTC.

This clonotype has only one observation. Given the absence of the conserved phenylalanine or tryptophan at the CDR3 end, a read error is likely. The V call is TRBV27, the J call TRBJ1-2, with 8 bases matching TRBD1. The CDR3 consists of 13 residues. With V trimmed by 6 bases and J by 3 bases, 3 bases remained unmatched. CDR1 MNHEY and CDR2 SMNVEV come from the germline V gene (reference sequence). DNA for the CDR3: TGTGCCAGCAGCCTGGGACAGGACTATGGCTACACCATC. Translated: CASSLGQDYGYTI.

The V call is TRBV27, the J call TRBJ2-3; 9 bases agree with TRBD1. Germline V CDR1 and CDR2: MNHEY, SMNVEV (reference sequence). The length of the CDR3 is 14 residues. Germline trimming cut 5 bases from V and 10 bases from J; bases unmatched to any gene: 10. The CDR3 DNA follows: TGTGCCAGCAGTCCCGGGACAGGGTCTTTCGCGCAGTATTTT. Encoded protein: CASSPGTGSFAQYF.

The chain couples TRBV20-1 to TRBJ2-3; TRBD2 agrees at 7 bases. This CDR3 comprises 14 residues. Germline lookup yields CDR1 DFQATT and CDR2 SNEGSKA (reference sequence). Trimming removed 3 bases from V and 2 bases from J; junction bases left unmatched: 5. DNA for the CDR3: TGCAGTGCTAGTTGGAGCGGGGACACAGATACGCAGTATTTT. Protein: CSASWSGDTDTQYF.

This clonotype was counted at least ten times. V usage is TRBV27 and J usage is TRBJ1-5; tentatively, D is TRBD1 (5 bases). The CDR3 is made up of 14 amino acids. Germline V gene sequence: CDR1 MNHEY, CDR2 SMNVEV (reference sequence). V was pared by 5 bases and J by 11 bases, with 19 bases between. The CDR3 region has the DNA TGTGCCAGCAGTCCGCAGGGAGGGAAGGAGACCCAGCATTTT. Translation: CASSPQGGKETQHF.

This chain links TRBV12-3 or TRBV12-4 with TRBJ2-3; D tentatively reads TRBD1 or TRBD2 (6 bases each). The CDR3 loop spans 14 amino acids. Between the trimmed V and J ends, which lost 4 bases and 5 bases, there was a span of 13 bases. CDR3 nucleotides: TGTGCCAGCAGTTGGGTGGGGGGCCAAGATACGCAGTATTTT. This codes for CASSWVGGQDTQYF.

This clonotype was counted a few times. This chain uses TRBV4-1 with TRBJ1-1, with 7 nucleotides matching TRBD1. Germline V gene data show CDR1 as MGHRA and CDR2 as YSYEKL. The CDR3 contains 15 residues. The V segment lost 4 bases and the J segment 1 base; nucleotides outside the gene matches: 6. CDR3 in amino acids: CASSPQQGPNTEAFF. The CDR3 DNA is TGCGCCAGCAGCCCCCAACAGGGGCCGAACACTGAAGCTTTCTTT.

This clonotype was seen only a few times. The chain has TRBV20-1 and TRBJ2-1, with TRBD2 matching over 15 bases. The germline V gene has CDR1 DFQATT and CDR2 SNEGSKA (reference sequence). CDR3 length: 18 amino acids. V lost 3 bases and J lost 1; bases outside the gene matches: 7. The CDR3 bases are TGCAGTGCTAGGCGTACCGGGACTAGCGGGGGGTCCTACAATGAGCAGTTCTTC. Its protein is CSARRTGTSGGSYNEQFF.

This chain uses TRBV12-3 or TRBV12-4 with TRBJ2-7; D is possibly TRBD2 (5 bases). This CDR3 contains 14 residues. V was cut by 4 bases and J by 2 bases, with 12 bases left in between. CDR3 in amino acids: CASSYEGNTYEQYF. CDR3 sequence (DNA): TGTGCCAGCAGTTACGAGGGTAACACCTACGAGCAGTACTTC.

The gene calls are TRBV19 and TRBJ2-2; perhaps TRBD2 as D (5 bases). The CDR3 loop spans 14 amino acids. Trimming took 0 bases from V and 5 from J, leaving 7 bases between them. Germline values: CDR1 LNHDA, CDR2 SQIVND (reference sequence). The DNA for the CDR3 is TGTGCCAGTAGTATAGACGGGGAAACCGGGGAGCTGTTTTTT. Translated: CASSIDGETGELFF.

This clonotype came up a few times. The chain recombines TRBV7-6 with TRBJ1-1; a possible D gene is TRBD1 (6 bases). This CDR3 has 14 residues. Deletions cut 5 bases from V and 3 bases from J, with 13 bases between. Germline V gene lookup returns CDR1 SGHVS and CDR2 FNYEAQ. The CDR3 protein is CASSAGGAYTEAFF. For the CDR3, the DNA is TGTGCCAGCAGCGCGGGGGGGGCATACACTGAAGCTTTCTTT.

In its sample, this clonotype was seen a few times. This chain joins TRBV12-3 or TRBV12-4 and TRBJ2-3; TRBD1 matches 9 bases. The CDR3 is 14 amino acids. J was trimmed by 2 bases and V by 5 bases; bases with no gene match: 2. CDR3 nucleotides: TGTGCCAGCAGTGGGACAGGGCCCACAGATACGCAGTATTTT. Translation: CASSGTGPTDTQYF.

The chain has TRBV27 and TRBJ2-1; tentative D call: TRBD1 (5 bases). CDR3 length equals 14 residues. Trimming removed 0 bases at V and 9 bases at J, with 12 bases between. From germline, CDR1 is MNHEY and CDR2 SMNVEV (reference sequence). The CDR3 loop is CASSLSRAGIEQFF. CDR3 sequence (DNA): TGTGCCAGCAGTTTATCCAGGGCAGGAATTGAGCAGTTCTTC.

The sample holds many counts of this clonotype. V usage is TRBV2 and J usage is TRBJ2-3, with no clear D. The CDR3 loop spans 12 amino acids. The V gene's germline CDR1 is SNHLY and CDR2 FYNNEI. V was pared by 6 bases and J by 4 bases, with 8 bases between. CDR3 DNA sequence: TGTGCCAGCAGCTACGTGTCAGATACGCAGTATTTT. Encoded protein: CASSYVSDTQYF.

The V gene is TRBV6-2 or TRBV6-3, the J gene TRBJ2-3, with D possibly matching TRBD1 (5 bases). The CDR3 extends over 16 amino acids. Germline V CDR1 and CDR2: MNHEY, SVGEGT. V was pared by 2 bases and J by 3 bases, with 15 bases between. CDR3 in DNA: TGTGCCAGCAGTTACCCGAACTGGGGCGGAACAGATACGCAGTATTTT. Residues: CASSYPNWGGTDTQYF.

This clonotype was detected only a few times. This chain uses TRBV11-2 with TRBJ2-1, with D perhaps TRBD1 (6 bases). Trimming cost V 3 bases and J 6 bases, with 12 bases left between them. The CDR3 is 14 amino acids. From germline, CDR1 is SGHAT and CDR2 FQNNGV. Written as DNA, the CDR3 is TGTGCCAGCAGCTTTCCGGGACACATCAATGAGCAGTTCTTC. Encoded protein: CASSFPGHINEQFF.

The gene calls are TRBV29-1 and TRBJ1-3; the D gene is possibly TRBD1 (5 bases). Trimming stripped 6 bases from V and 0 bases from J, with 15 bases between. This CDR3 has 15 residues. Germline-derived CDR1 and CDR2 are SQVTM and ANQGSEA. As DNA, the CDR3 is TGCAGCGTATCTCAGGGAGCCCACTCTGGAAACACCATATATTTT. Its protein is CSVSQGAHSGNTIYF.

This clonotype has ten or more counts. This chain joins TRBV7-2 and TRBJ2-7; 11 bases match TRBD2. The junction had 13 bases not matched to a gene; V was cut back by 5 bases and J by 4 bases. Germline CDR1 SGHTA, CDR2 FQGNSA. This CDR3 has 17 residues. The CDR3 DNA reads as TGTGCCAGCAGCCGGGACGATAGCGGGGGGGATCCTTACGAGCAGTACTTC. Translation: CASSRDDSGGDPYEQYF.

Concerning this clonotype: Possible read error: a much larger clone is one base away. The V call is TRBV7-6, the J call TRBJ2-5; D is ambiguous. Per germline, CDR1 SGHVS and CDR2 FNYEAQ. CDR3 size: 16 residues. The V and J ends lost 1 base and 3 bases respectively, with 15 bases between them. CDR3 sequence reads: CASSLVGSEREETQYF. CDR3 nucleotides: TGTGCCAGCAGCTTAGTCGGCAGCGAAAGGGAAGAGACCCAGTACTTC.

The chain uses TRBV20-1 and TRBJ2-7; 11 nucleotides line up with TRBD2. Germline-derived CDR1 and CDR2 are DFQATT and SNEGSKA (reference sequence). The CDR3 has 14 residues. The V segment lost 0 bases and the J segment 3 bases; nucleotides outside the gene matches: 1. The CDR3 loop is CSARDLAGGYEQYF. For the CDR3, the DNA is TGCAGTGCTAGAGACCTAGCGGGGGGCTACGAGCAGTACTTC.

This clonotype was counted many times. V and J are TRBV5-4 and TRBJ1-1; D unresolved. There are 13 residues in the CDR3. With 6 bases removed from V and 2 bases from J, the gap between germline ends came to 11 bases. The germline gives CDR1 SGHNT, CDR2 YYREEE (reference sequence). This CDR3 is CASKDPSNTEAFF. The CDR3 DNA follows: TGTGCCAGCAAGGACCCGTCTAACACTGAAGCTTTCTTT.

The chain uses TRBV7-6 and TRBJ2-3, with D hard to call. Trimming pared 1 base from V and 8 bases from J, leaving 13 bases between. This CDR3 region has 14 residues. The germline CDR1 and CDR2 sequences are SGHVS and FNYEAQ. The CDR3 DNA sequence: TGTGCCAGCAGCTTAGAACACCCGCCGGGTACGCAGTATTTT. Protein sequence: CASSLEHPPGTQYF.

This clonotype has a single count. Being one base from a much bigger clone, this may be a read error. The chain links TRBV7-6 to TRBJ2-1; the D gene is possibly TRBD1 (7 bases). The germline V gene encodes CDR1 SGHVS and CDR2 FNYEAQ. The length of the CDR3 is 18 residues. The CDR3 sequence is CASSQNSGGGRTYKEQFF. The CDR3 coding sequence is TGTGCCAGCAGCCAAAACTCAGGGGGAGGACGAACCTACAAGGAGCAGTTCTTC.

This clonotype has more than one count but fewer than ten. This rearrangement joins TRBV12-3 or TRBV12-4 to TRBJ2-3; tentative D call: TRBD2 (5 bases). This CDR3 has 13 residues. V shed 1 base and J shed 4 bases, with 6 bases lying between them. The CDR3 loop reads CASSLEGADTQYF. The CDR3 DNA sequence: TGTGCCAGCAGTTTAGAGGGAGCAGATACGCAGTATTTT.

This clonotype was recorded at least ten times. This chain joins TRBV4-1 and TRBJ1-1; TRBD1 matches 8 bases. From germline, CDR1 is MGHRA and CDR2 YSYEKL. There are 15 residues in the CDR3. With 5 bases clipped from V and 5 bases from J, the junction kept 10 bases outside the gene matches. The CDR3 region is CASSKRGQGRTEAFF. DNA of the CDR3: TGCGCCAGCAGCAAGAGAGGACAGGGAAGAACTGAAGCTTTCTTT.

The chain is built from TRBV4-1 and TRBJ2-3; 8 nucleotides line up with TRBD2. Germline values: CDR1 MGHRA, CDR2 YSYEKL. V shed 0 bases, J shed 2 bases, and the junction held 1 base outside the gene matches. The CDR3 sequence is 15 residues long. CDR3 residues: CASSQEAGATDTQYF. Here the CDR3 DNA reads TGCGCCAGCAGCCAAGAAGCGGGGGCCACAGATACGCAGTATTTT.

The chain has TRBV13 and TRBJ1-1; 7 bases line up with TRBD1. Germline CDR1 PRHDT, CDR2 FYEKMQ (reference sequence). There are 16 residues in the CDR3. J gave up 3 bases and V 4 bases, and 11 bases lay outside the gene matches. CDR3 nucleotides: TGTGCCAGCAGCTCGTTCTACAGGGGCCCCGACACTGAAGCTTTCTTT. Residues: CASSSFYRGPDTEAFF. Together with reference TRBV13 and TRBJ1-1, the CDR3 gives the full variable domain: AAGVIQSPRHLIKEKRETATLKCYPIPRHDTVYWYQQGPGQDPQFLISFYEKMQSDKGSIPDRFSAQQFSDYHSELNMSSLELGDSALYFCASSSFYRGPDTEAFFGQGTRLTVV.

This clonotype has only a few counts. The junction departs from germline at one end; a sequencing error may be responsible. The chain recombines TRBV5-1 with TRBJ2-2; TRBD1 might be the D (6 bases). Germline-derived CDR1 and CDR2 are SGHRS and YFSETQ. The CDR3 has 15 residues. CDR3 sequence reads: CASSWGTWNSGELFF. The CDR3 DNA follows: TGCGCCAGCAGCTGGGGGACATGGAACTCCGGGGAGCTGTTTTTT.

There are many counts of this clonotype. V is TRBV6-2 or TRBV6-3 and J is TRBJ2-3; D gene ambiguous. The V and J ends lost 5 bases and 2 bases respectively, with 5 bases between them. CDR1 and CDR2 from the germline V gene are MNHEY and SVGEGT. The CDR3 has 12 amino acids. This CDR3 is CASSTLTDTQYF. CDR3 in DNA: TGTGCCAGCAGTACCCTCACAGATACGCAGTATTTT.